This T cell receptor beta chain was obtained from a study of T-cell memory formation after mild COVID-19. Overall study: Clustering of TCRs was largely donor specific.

This clonotype was observed a handful of times. Its antigen is unknown. CDR3 length: 16 amino acids. Germline trimming cut 1 base from V and 4 bases from J; bases unmatched to any gene: 9. Germline values: CDR1 DFQATT, CDR2 SNEGSKA (reference sequence). Amplification by 5'RACE using constant-segment primers produced TCR alpha and TCR beta cDNA libraries that carried sample barcodes and UMIs. MiXCR was run by TCRdb on the 5' RACE reads, yielding one entry per CDR3 protein. Seen here are 300,000 to 400,000 distinct CDR3 sequences, 14% observed once, and the top ten hold roughly 22%. General study points: Shrinking CD4+ clones were chiefly CM and EM; CD8+ ones were chiefly EMRA. Prior to infection, memory already included some responding clones, suggesting cross-reactive memory joined.

This TCR was sampled from a man aged 18 to 30 who had mild COVID-19 (a few samples of this study predate the infection). Cell type and time point are not known. The J gene is TRBJ2-3, the V gene TRBV20-1; TRBD1 matches 9 bases. What was sequenced was PBMCs or a T cell subset sorted from them (not recorded which). CDR3 sequence (DNA): TGCAGTGCTAGAGGTCTGAGGGACAGGGATGCAGATACGCAGTATTTT. Protein: CSARGLRDRDADTQYF.